These 30 T cell receptor beta chains share one sample of origin, sequenced in a study of blood T cell repertoires in COVID-19 (dated by TCRdb to 2018 to 2020). Library preparation was by the immunoSEQ multiplex PCR assay. The source is immuneACCESS, and TCRdb retained only in-frame sequences with V and J called. Part of the clones is not carried over; for the studies checked, unresolved V genes explain less than half of this, and the remainder is unexplained. The sample has fewer than 250,000 clones on record, 70% to 90% of them singletons. The top ten clonotypes cover 0.85% to 0.9% of the sample. The specimen sequenced was PBMCs or T cells enriched from blood (not recorded which). These receptors were obtained from a man aged 45-65 years who had been exposed to COVID-19.

This clone came up once. The rearrangement joins TRBV12-3 or TRBV12-4 to TRBJ1-2; D might be TRBD1 (5 bases). The CDR3 loop spans 13 amino acids. Trimming cost V 5 bases and J 3 bases, with 10 bases left between them. Written as DNA, the CDR3 is TGTGCCAGCAGTAAAATGGGGCACTATGGCTACACCTTC. Translating gives CASSKMGHYGYTF.

The rearrangement links TRBV28 to TRBJ2-2; D gene unclear. V was pared by 5 bases and J by 6 bases, with 13 bases between. CDR1 and CDR2 (germline): MDHEN, SYDVKM. The CDR3 loop spans 14 amino acids. This chain's CDR3 is CASSQDLFPGELFF. The CDR3 DNA reads TGTGCCAGCAGTCAAGACTTGTTCCCCGGGGAGCTGTTTTTT.

V usage is TRBV28 and J usage is TRBJ2-2, with 13 bases that match TRBD2. V shed 6 bases and J 1 base; nucleotides not matched to a gene: 5. Germline CDR1 is MDHEN and CDR2 is SYDVKM. This CDR3 has 17 residues. CDR3 in DNA: TGTGCCAGCAGGGGACTAGCGGGGCGCCTGAACACCGGGGAGCTGTTTTTT. This encodes CASRGLAGRLNTGELFF.

The genes are TRBV5-1 and TRBJ2-5; a weak D match, TRBD2 (5 bases). The CDR3 contains 13 residues. Germline CDR1 is SGHRS and CDR2 is YFSETQ. V was cut by 0 bases and J by 4 bases, with 7 bases left in between. The CDR3 sequence is CASSLGRGETQYF. The CDR3 coding sequence is TGCGCCAGCAGCTTGGGTCGGGGAGAGACCCAGTACTTC.

This chain uses TRBV7-3 with TRBJ1-1; weak D call: TRBD1 (6 bases). Trimming pared 2 bases from V and 5 bases from J, leaving 9 bases between. CDR3 length: 13 residues. Germline CDR1 SGHTA, CDR2 FQGTGA. CDR3 protein: CASSLDRTTEAFF. The CDR3 DNA reads as TGTGCCAGCAGCTTAGACAGGACTACTGAAGCTTTCTTT. The full variable domain, with the rest looked up from reference TRBV7-3 and TRBJ1-1, is GAGVSQTPSNKVTEKGKYVELRCDPISGHTALYWYRQSLGQGPEFLIYFQGTGAADDSGLPNDRFFAVRPEGSVSTLKIQRTERGDSAVYLCASSLDRTTEAFFGQGTRLTVV.

This clone was detected only a few times. The chain employs TRBV7-2 and TRBJ2-1; 8 bases map to TRBD1. V lost 5 bases to trimming and J lost 1 base; unmatched junction nucleotides: 1. Germline CDR1 reads SGHTA; CDR2 reads FQGNSA. This CDR3 region has 14 residues. The CDR3 bases are TGTGCCAGCAGCCGGACAGGGTCCTACAATGAGCAGTTCTTC. Residues: CASSRTGSYNEQFF. The full variable domain, rest sourced from reference TRBV7-2 and TRBJ2-1, is GAGVSQSPSNKVTEKGKDVELRCDPISGHTALYWYRQSLGQGLEFLIYFQGNSAPDKSGLPSDRFSAERTGGSVSTLTIQRTQQEDSAVYLCASSRTGSYNEQFFGPGTRLTVL.

There are a few counts of this clone. The rearrangement uses TRBV14 and TRBJ1-2; 10 bases align to TRBD1. The length of the CDR3 is 17 residues. J lost 1 base, V lost 1 base, and 6 bases had no gene match. Germline V CDR1 and CDR2: SGHDN, FVKESK. CDR3 loop: CASSQGLGQGVNYGYTF. As DNA, the CDR3 is TGTGCCAGCAGCCAAGGTCTTGGACAGGGGGTTAACTATGGCTACACCTTC.

V gene TRBV9 combines with J gene TRBJ1-3; TRBD1 agrees at 10 bases. CDR1 and CDR2 from the germline V gene are SGDLS and YYNGEE. CDR3 length equals 16 residues. J gave up 2 bases and V 4 bases, and 6 bases lay outside the gene matches. DNA for the CDR3: TGTGCCAGCAGCATCCAGGACAGGGGGGCTGGAAACACCATATATTTT. This gives the protein CASSIQDRGAGNTIYF. Variable domain in full (rest from reference TRBV9 and TRBJ1-3): DSGVTQTPKHLITATGQRVTLRCSPRSGDLSVYWYQQSLDQGLQFLIQYYNGEERAKGNILERFSAQQFPDLHSELNLSSLELGDSALYFCASSIQDRGAGNTIYFGEGSWLTVV.

The chain combines TRBV5-1 with TRBJ2-3; TRBD2 matches at 10 bases. Germline CDR1 SGHRS, CDR2 YFSETQ. The V and J ends lost 4 bases and 2 bases, in that order; junction bases with no gene match: 13. The CDR3 covers 18 residues. CDR3 amino acids: CASSPSPRTSGFTDTQYF. Written as DNA, the CDR3 is TGCGCCAGCAGCCCATCCCCCAGGACTAGCGGATTCACAGATACGCAGTATTTT. Variable domain in full (rest from reference TRBV5-1 and TRBJ2-3): KAGVTQTPRYLIKTRGQQVTLSCSPISGHRSVSWYQQTPGQGLQFLFEYFSETQRNKGNFPGRFSGRQFSNSRSEMNVSTLELGDSALYLCASSPSPRTSGFTDTQYFGPGTRLTVL.

This chain links TRBV7-6 with TRBJ2-7; perhaps TRBD2 as D (5 bases). The CDR3 is made up of 15 amino acids. Trimming stripped 1 base from V and 2 bases from J, with 12 bases between. CDR1 is SGHVS and CDR2 is FNYEAQ in the germline V gene. CDR3 nucleotide sequence: TGTGCCAGCAGCTTAGTTCCAGCGGCGACCTACGAGCAGTACGTC. Protein product: CASSLVPAATYEQYV.

This chain joins TRBV6-5 and TRBJ2-5, with 8 bases that match TRBD2. V was clipped by 6 bases and J by 5 bases; unmatched bases: 8. The CDR3 has 14 residues. From germline, CDR1 is MNHEY and CDR2 SVGAGI. CDR3 nucleotide sequence: TGTGCCAGCAGCCGCACAGCGGGGGCGGAGACCCAGTACTTC. It specifies CASSRTAGAETQYF.

This chain uses TRBV5-1 with TRBJ2-7; 10 bases fit TRBD2. CDR3 length equals 15 residues. Germline V CDR1 and CDR2: SGHRS, YFSETQ. V lost 4 bases to trimming and J lost 3 bases; unmatched junction nucleotides: 7. The CDR3 DNA reads as TGCGCCAGCAGCCAACTAGCGGGGAAATTCTACGAGCAGTACTTC. Its translation is CASSQLAGKFYEQYF.

This chain joins TRBV5-1 and TRBJ2-7; D remains unclear. CDR1 SGHRS and CDR2 YFSETQ come from the germline V gene. The CDR3 runs 14 residues. V lost 5 bases and J 1 base, leaving 13 bases between the germline ends. DNA of the CDR3: TGCGCCAGCAGGAACGCCCCAGTGTCCTACGAGCAGTACTTC. Encoded protein: CASRNAPVSYEQYF.

V usage is TRBV28 and J usage is TRBJ1-1; D is undetermined. The germline CDR1 and CDR2 sequences are MDHEN and SYDVKM. Trimming took off 5 bases at V and 6 bases at J, with 16 bases between the two ends. The CDR3 extends over 14 amino acids. The CDR3 reads CASSPPSGTAEAFF. The CDR3 DNA sequence: TGTGCCAGCAGTCCTCCATCAGGTACCGCTGAAGCTTTCTTT. The whole variable domain, remainder taken from reference TRBV28 and TRBJ1-1, is DVKVTQSSRYLVKRTGEKVFLECVQDMDHENMFWYRQDPGLGLRLIYFSYDVKMKEKGDIPEGYSVSREKKERFSLILESASTNQTSMYLCASSPPSGTAEAFFGQGTRLTVV.

This chain links TRBV27 with TRBJ1-1; TRBD1 matches at 7 bases. CDR1 is MNHEY and CDR2 is SMNVEV in the germline V gene (reference sequence). The CDR3 spans 11 residues. With V trimmed by 7 bases and J by 5 bases, 1 base remained unmatched. The CDR3 loop reads CASTQGTEAFF. For the CDR3, the DNA is TGTGCCAGCACACAGGGGACTGAAGCTTTCTTT.

The chain recombines TRBV11-3 with TRBJ1-4; the D gene is possibly TRBD1 (5 bases). V lost 2 bases to trimming and J lost 7 bases, with 14 bases between them. The CDR3 loop spans 15 amino acids. In germline, CDR1 is SGHNT, CDR2 YENEEA. CDR3 nucleotide sequence: TGTGCCAGCAGCTTACGGACCTTGGGGGGTGAAAAACTGTTTTTT. Its translation: CASSLRTLGGEKLFF.

Details on this clone: Other nucleotide sequences in the sample specify the same CDR3. V is TRBV28 and J is TRBJ2-1, with 7 positions matching TRBD2. The CDR3 totals 15 residues. The ends lost 4 bases at V and 0 bases at J; junction bases unmatched: 3. The germline V gene has CDR1 MDHEN and CDR2 SYDVKM. CDR3 in amino acids: CASSSGGSSYNEQFF. As DNA, the CDR3 is TGTGCCAGCAGTTCGGGGGGAAGCTCCTACAATGAGCAGTTCTTC.

The chain recombines TRBV11-2 with TRBJ1-1, with TRBD1 matching 8 bases. The CDR3 spans 15 residues. V lost 1 base to trimming and J lost 4 bases; unmatched junction nucleotides: 5. The germline CDR1 and CDR2 sequences are SGHAT and FQNNGV. This CDR3 reads CASSLGQGSITEAFF. CDR3 sequence (DNA): TGTGCCAGCAGCTTAGGACAGGGGAGTATCACTGAAGCTTTCTTT. The full variable domain, with the rest looked up from reference TRBV11-2 and TRBJ1-1, is EAGVAQSPRYKIIEKRQSVAFWCNPISGHATLYWYQQILGQGPKLLIQFQNNGVVDDSQLPKDRFSAERLKGVDSTLKIQPAKLEDSAVYLCASSLGQGSITEAFFGQGTRLTVV.

The chain couples TRBV5-6 to TRBJ2-2, with a tentative D call TRBD2 (5 bases). V gave up 2 bases and J gave up 7 bases, with 9 bases separating them. Germline V gene data show CDR1 as SGHDT and CDR2 as YYEEEE. The CDR3 spans 13 residues. CDR3 DNA sequence: TGTGCCAGCAGCTTTACCGCGGGCGGGGAGCTGTTTTTT. Translation gives CASSFTAGGELFF.

This chain uses TRBV5-5 with TRBJ2-1; 12 bases map to TRBD1. Germline CDR1 reads SGHKS; CDR2 reads YYEKEE (reference sequence). V lost 4 bases, J lost 8 bases, and 7 bases stayed unmatched. The CDR3 extends over 15 amino acids. CDR3 loop: CASSPIGTGGYEQFF. DNA for the CDR3: TGTGCCAGCAGCCCGATCGGGACAGGGGGCTATGAGCAGTTCTTC.

The chain carries TRBV6-5 and TRBJ2-2; D ambiguous. The germline gives CDR1 MNHEY, CDR2 SVGAGI. Trimming took off 1 base at V and 6 bases at J, with 9 bases between the two ends. This CDR3 has 14 residues. CDR3 sequence (DNA): TGTGCCAGCAGTTACTTGTCCCGGGCCGGGGAGCTGTTTTTT. It encodes CASSYLSRAGELFF.

The chain uses TRBV29-1 and TRBJ1-2; D not resolved. The CDR3 loop spans 14 amino acids. Trimming took off 2 bases at V and 4 bases at J, with 14 bases between the two ends. CDR1 is SQVTM, CDR2 ANQGSEA, per germline. CDR3 in amino acids: CSVELYREGYGYTF. In DNA, the CDR3 is TGCAGCGTTGAATTGTACCGGGAGGGCTATGGCTACACCTTC.

The chain couples TRBV2 to TRBJ1-1; D is perhaps TRBD1 (5 bases). This CDR3 region has 14 residues. The V end lost 2 bases, the J end lost 5 bases, and 12 bases lay between the germline ends. CDR1 SNHLY and CDR2 FYNNEI come from the germline V gene. The CDR3 here is CASSELGRVTEAFF. CDR3 nucleotide sequence: TGTGCCAGCAGTGAACTCGGCAGGGTGACTGAAGCTTTCTTT.

The V call is TRBV28, the J call TRBJ2-7; TRBD2 agrees at 9 bases. The V segment lost 5 bases and the J segment 0 bases; nucleotides outside the gene matches: 11. In germline, CDR1 is MDHEN, CDR2 SYDVKM. The CDR3 spans 17 residues. The CDR3 sequence is CASSRSTSGPSSYEQYV. CDR3 DNA: TGTGCCAGCAGTCGGTCAACTAGCGGGCCGAGCTCCTACGAGCAGTACGTC.

V is TRBV10-3 and J is TRBJ2-3; TRBD2 might be the D (6 bases). CDR3 length: 16 residues. Trimming pared 0 bases from V and 0 bases from J, leaving 10 bases between. From germline, CDR1 is ENHRY and CDR2 SYGVKD. The CDR3 DNA reads TGTGCCATCAGTGAGTCGCCAGCGGGCAGCACAGATACGCAGTATTTT. It codes for CAISESPAGSTDTQYF.

The chain is built from TRBV12-3 or TRBV12-4 and TRBJ2-5, with 9 bases matching TRBD1. V shed 6 bases, J shed 5 bases, and the junction held 4 bases outside the gene matches. This CDR3 region has 13 residues. This CDR3 reads CASSRDRDETQYF. CDR3 DNA sequence: TGTGCCAGCAGCCGGGACAGGGATGAGACCCAGTACTTC.

The rearrangement uses TRBV5-4 and TRBJ2-3, with 8 bases aligning to TRBD1. This CDR3 spans 16 amino acids. Germline loops: CDR1 SGHNT, CDR2 YYREEE (reference sequence). With 4 bases clipped from V and 4 bases from J, the junction kept 11 bases outside the gene matches. The CDR3, as DNA: TGTGCCAGCAGCCTCGGCGGACAGGGAGATCCAGATACGCAGTATTTT. Its protein product is CASSLGGQGDPDTQYF.

This sequence joins TRBV29-1 and TRBJ2-2, with TRBD1 identical over 8 bases. CDR1 is SQVTM and CDR2 is ANQGSEA in the germline V gene. This CDR3 contains 14 residues. Trimming removed 4 bases from V and 5 bases from J; junction bases left unmatched: 6. The DNA for the CDR3 is TGCAGCGTTGGGCAGGGGGCCTTTACCGGGGAGCTGTTTTTT. It specifies CSVGQGAFTGELFF.

V and J are TRBV21-1 and TRBJ1-4. TRBV21-1 represents a pseudogene. The CDR3 extends over 18 amino acids. CDR3 nucleotides: TGTGCCAGCAGCAAAGTCGTAGGGAGGCGTGCAACTAATGAAAAACTGTTTTTT. Its protein is CASSKVVGRRATNEKLFF.

J is TRBJ1-6 and V is TRBV7-9, with a possible D match to TRBD1 (6 bases). There are 13 residues in the CDR3. Looked up from germline, CDR1 is SEHNR and CDR2 is FQNEAQ (reference sequence). V lost 4 bases and J lost 8, with 9 bases in between. CDR3 nucleotide sequence: TGTGCCAGCAGCTCGGACAGAGATTCACCCCTCCACTTT. This codes for CASSSDRDSPLHF.